The clone carrying this T cell receptor (beta chain) was seen only a few times. Its antigen remains unknown. The junction shows a germline mismatch at one end, possibly a read error. There are 14 residues in the CDR3. The germline V gene encodes CDR1 MNHEY and CDR2 SVGEGT. This entry belongs to a study of T-cell reconstitution after alpha-beta-depleted transplantation in children. Broader study findings: Certain patients had high TCRbeta diversity at day 60, and it came from recipient T cells and thymic progenitors that survived. Fresh T-cell production supplied most of the T-cell counts and diversity seen one year after transplant. Several hundred expanded graft clones reportedly were the source of alpha-beta T cells about two months after transplant.

For TCRbeta, the library was prepared with unique molecular identifiers. Each CDR3 protein is one row after TCRdb ran MiXCR on the PCR reads. The top ten clones hold around a third of a sample with 530,000 or so distinct CDR3 sequences, about a quarter of them seen once. The material sequenced was PBMCs, taken before TCRalphabeta/CD19-depleted stem cell transplant. This receptor was obtained from a boy younger than two with Wiskott-Aldrich syndrome, due to receive a stem cell transplant. The genes are TRBV6-2 or TRBV6-3 and TRBJ1-1, with D possibly TRBD1 on 5 matching bases. The DNA for the CDR3 is TGTGCCAGCAGTTGGGGACCTTTGAAGACTGAAGCTTTCTTT. Protein product: CASSWGPLKTEAFF.